Presented here are 30 T cell receptor beta chains from one specimen sequenced in a study of cytomegalovirus exposure and HLA in healthy donors. The PCR made use of 60 Vbeta and 13 Jbeta primers. The repertoire was sequenced with immunoSEQ multiplex PCR; TCRdb's copy has only in-frame clones and lacks some. Among more than 100,000 clones, approximately 80% were seen once, and the ten largest hold about 1.6%. The sequenced material came from PBMCs. These receptors were taken from a woman under 30 in good health and CMV-seronegative.

J is TRBJ2-5 and V is TRBV19; 13 positions agree with TRBD2. CDR1 is LNHDA and CDR2 is SQIVND in the germline V gene (reference sequence). The CDR3 covers 13 residues. The J segment lost 11 bases and the V segment lost 6 bases, leaving 6 bases of the junction unmatched. CDR3 sequence reads: CASRPGLAGMQYF. The CDR3 DNA reads TGTGCCAGTAGACCGGGACTAGCGGGAATGCAGTACTTC.

V is TRBV5-1 and J is TRBJ2-7; 8 bases are a match to TRBD1. The junction had 6 bases not matched to a gene; V was cut back by 3 bases and J by 1 base. Per germline, CDR1 SGHRS and CDR2 YFSETQ. This CDR3 spans 15 amino acids. The CDR3 region is CASSWGTGVSYEQYF. CDR3 nucleotides: TGCGCCAGCAGCTGGGGGACAGGAGTATCCTACGAGCAGTACTTC. Full variable domain (outside the CDR3, taken from reference TRBV5-1 and TRBJ2-7): KAGVTQTPRYLIKTRGQQVTLSCSPISGHRSVSWYQQTPGQGLQFLFEYFSETQRNKGNFPGRFSGRQFSNSRSEMNVSTLELGDSALYLCASSWGTGVSYEQYFGPGTRLTVT.

This chain uses TRBV5-1 with TRBJ1-1; D gene uncertain. Trimming shortened V by 2 bases and J by 2 bases, and 7 bases separated the two germline ends. Germline V gene lookup returns CDR1 SGHRS and CDR2 YFSETQ. The CDR3 loop spans 13 amino acids. The CDR3 nucleotides read TGCGCCAGCAGCTTCACACGTAACACTGAAGCTTTCTTT. Its protein is CASSFTRNTEAFF.

The sample holds one count of this clone. This sequence joins TRBV10-2 and TRBJ1-2; possible D gene TRBD1, 5 bases. V was clipped by 10 bases and J by 4 bases, with 16 bases between them. This CDR3 comprises 13 residues. Germline lookup yields CDR1 WSHSY and CDR2 SAAADI. The chain's CDR3 is CATRGEVSYGYTF. DNA for the CDR3: TGCGCCACCCGAGGGGAGGTGTCCTATGGCTACACCTTC.

The chain combines TRBV7-2 with TRBJ1-4, with 9 bases matching TRBD1. Trimming cost V 6 bases and J 8 bases; bases outside gene matches: 4. The CDR3 runs 13 residues. CDR1 and CDR2 (germline): SGHTA, FQGNSA. CDR3 in DNA: TGTGCCAGCAGGGGACAGGGCGTGGAAAAACTGTTTTTT. This encodes CASRGQGVEKLFF.

This sequence joins TRBV12-5 and TRBJ2-1, with D tentatively TRBD2 (6 bases). With 0 bases removed from V and 8 bases from J, the gap between germline ends came to 8 bases. This CDR3 is 13 amino acids long. In germline, CDR1 is LGHNT, CDR2 FRNRAP. DNA for the CDR3: TGTGCTAGTGGTTTGGTACGCGGGGATGAGCAGTTCTTC. This encodes CASGLVRGDEQFF. Full variable domain (remainder filled in from reference TRBV12-5 and TRBJ2-1): DARVTQTPRHKVTEMGQEVTMRCQPILGHNTVFWYRQTMMQGLELLAYFRNRAPLDDSGMPKDRFSAEMPDATLATLKIQPSEPRDSAVYFCASGLVRGDEQFFGPGTRLTVL.

A note on this clone: Other DNA sequences in the sample encode the same CDR3. The rearrangement links TRBV14 to TRBJ1-1, with D uncertain. Germline CDR1 and CDR2: SGHDN and FVKESK. The V and J ends lost 0 bases and 1 base respectively, with 3 bases between them. The CDR3 is made up of 13 amino acids. CDR3 loop: CASSQDSNTEAFF. In nucleotides, the CDR3 is TGTGCCAGCAGCCAAGACTCGAACACTGAAGCTTTCTTT.

This chain connects TRBV29-1 to TRBJ2-3; the D gene is possibly TRBD1 (6 bases). From germline, CDR1 is SQVTM and CDR2 ANQGSEA. The CDR3 length is 15 residues. V shed 4 bases and J shed 2 bases, with 16 bases lying between them. This CDR3 reads CSVVIAGENTDTQYF. In DNA form, the CDR3 reads TGCAGCGTTGTTATCGCAGGGGAGAACACAGATACGCAGTATTTT.

The chain has TRBV29-1 and TRBJ1-3; D not resolved. The germline gives CDR1 SQVTM, CDR2 ANQGSEA. The CDR3 loop spans 15 amino acids. The V end lost 5 bases, the J end lost 2 bases, and 16 bases lay between the germline ends. The chain's CDR3 is CSVSFGISAGNTIYF. As DNA, the CDR3 is TGCAGCGTTTCGTTCGGGATATCCGCTGGAAACACCATATATTTT.

This rearrangement joins TRBV7-9 to TRBJ2-1; the match to TRBD1 covers 10 bases. Germline V lookup: CDR1 SEHNR, CDR2 FQNEAQ (reference sequence). J lost 3 bases, V lost 3 bases, and 2 bases had no gene match. The CDR3 runs to 15 residues. The CDR3 protein is CASSFGTGDYNEQFF. The CDR3 DNA reads as TGTGCCAGCAGCTTTGGGACAGGGGACTACAATGAGCAGTTCTTC.

The V gene is TRBV10-2, the J gene TRBJ2-1; D call uncertain. The CDR3 spans 14 residues. V was clipped by 8 bases and J by 3 bases, with 14 bases between them. Germline V gene data show CDR1 as WSHSY and CDR2 as SAAADI. Here the CDR3 reads CASGSDKYYNEQFF. In DNA form, the CDR3 reads TGCGCCAGCGGCTCAGACAAATACTACAATGAGCAGTTCTTC.

The CDR3 DNA is TGTGCCAGCAGTTTTCAGGGGGCCCTACAGGAGACCCAGTACTTC. The encoded protein is CASSFQGALQETQYF. The J gene is TRBJ2-5, the V gene TRBV6-5; 8 bases agree with TRBD1. The CDR3 has 15 residues. The V and J ends lost 4 bases and 5 bases, in that order; junction bases with no gene match: 9. Germline CDR1 and CDR2: MNHEY and SVGAGI.

V usage is TRBV6-5 and J usage is TRBJ2-1, with D maybe TRBD1 (5 bases). The V and J ends lost 8 bases and 0 bases respectively, with 14 bases between them. Germline assignment: CDR1 MNHEY and CDR2 SVGAGI. CDR3 length equals 15 residues. CDR3 protein: CASATEGVSYNEQFF. CDR3 coding DNA: TGTGCCAGCGCTACAGAAGGGGTCTCCTACAATGAGCAGTTCTTC.

The gene calls are TRBV27 and TRBJ2-5; D is unresolved. CDR1 is MNHEY and CDR2 is SMNVEV in the germline V gene (reference sequence). This CDR3 has 14 residues. V lost 2 bases and J lost 0, with 7 bases in between. CDR3 residues: CASSLNGDQETQYF. CDR3 DNA sequence: TGTGCCAGCAGTTTAAACGGAGACCAAGAGACCCAGTACTTC.

This chain connects TRBV2 to TRBJ1-5; D uncertain. Germline V CDR1 and CDR2: SNHLY, FYNNEI. Trimming shortened V by 0 bases and J by 1 base, and 7 bases separated the two germline ends. CDR3 length: 15 residues. The CDR3 reads CASSEASGSNQPQHF. As DNA, the CDR3 is TGTGCCAGCAGTGAAGCGTCGGGAAGCAATCAGCCCCAGCATTTT.

The chain employs TRBV9 and TRBJ2-5; 7 nucleotides line up with TRBD1. J lost 2 bases, V lost 4 bases, and 8 bases had no gene match. Germline V CDR1 and CDR2: SGDLS, YYNGEE. CDR3 length: 15 residues. The DNA for the CDR3 is TGTGCCAGCAGCACCGGGACAGTTCAACAAGAGACCCAGTACTTC. It specifies CASSTGTVQQETQYF. The full variable domain, rest sourced from reference TRBV9 and TRBJ2-5, is DSGVTQTPKHLITATGQRVTLRCSPRSGDLSVYWYQQSLDQGLQFLIQYYNGEERAKGNILERFSAQQFPDLHSELNLSSLELGDSALYFCASSTGTVQQETQYFGPGTRLLVL.

The rearrangement joins TRBV4-1 to TRBJ2-1, with TRBD1 matching over 7 bases. In germline, CDR1 is MGHRA, CDR2 YSYEKL. J lost 2 bases, V lost 4 bases, and 8 bases had no gene match. The CDR3 consists of 16 residues. CDR3 amino acids: CASSRLGQSTYNEQFF. The DNA for the CDR3 is TGCGCCAGCAGCCGTTTGGGACAGTCCACCTACAATGAGCAGTTCTTC.

This chain joins TRBV4-1 and TRBJ1-1, with a tentative D call TRBD1 (5 bases). Trimming cost V 2 bases and J 10 bases, with 17 bases left between them. This CDR3 spans 14 amino acids. Germline V gives CDR1 MGHRA, CDR2 YSYEKL. The CDR3 region has the DNA TGCGCCAGCAGCCAACGAACAGGAACGTTGGGAGCTTTCTTT. It encodes CASSQRTGTLGAFF.

This clone has more than one count but fewer than ten. V is TRBV28 and J is TRBJ2-3, with 9 bases lining up with TRBD2. CDR3 length: 15 residues. The V segment lost 6 bases and the J segment 5 bases; nucleotides outside the gene matches: 9. The germline V gene has CDR1 MDHEN and CDR2 SYDVKM. This CDR3 is CASRLRLAAKDTQYF. The CDR3 bases are TGTGCCAGCAGACTAAGACTAGCGGCAAAAGATACGCAGTATTTT.

The V and J genes are TRBV5-1 and TRBJ2-1; TRBD2 matches at 8 bases. This CDR3 comprises 16 residues. V trimming: 0 bases; J trimming: 6 bases; junction bases outside the gene matches: 8. CDR1 and CDR2 (germline): SGHRS, YFSETQ. CDR3 residues: CASSLGLAGSGNEQFF. CDR3 bases: TGCGCCAGCAGCTTGGGGCTAGCGGGCAGTGGCAATGAGCAGTTCTTC.

The CDR3 coding sequence is TGTGCCAGCAGTCATCCCCGCGGGAGAGATTACAATGAGCAGTTCTTC. Translated: CASSHPRGRDYNEQFF. The chain has TRBV25-1 and TRBJ2-1, with 7 positions matching TRBD2. With V trimmed by 5 bases and J by 4 bases, 11 bases remained unmatched. Germline CDR1 MGHDK, CDR2 SYGVNS. The CDR3 is made up of 16 amino acids.

This chain uses TRBV30 with TRBJ2-7, with 9 bases that match TRBD1. Germline CDR1 is GTSNPN and CDR2 is SVGIG (reference sequence). J was trimmed by 6 bases and V by 3 bases; bases with no gene match: 6. The CDR3 has 13 amino acids. Here the CDR3 DNA reads TGTGCCTGGAGGAGGGACAGGGTTTCCGAGCAGTACTTC. Translated, it gives CAWRRDRVSEQYF.

The V call is TRBV29-1, the J call TRBJ1-2; possible D gene TRBD1, 5 bases. The CDR3 runs 11 residues. The V gene lost 7 bases and the J gene lost 6 bases, with 12 bases spanning the gap. Looked up from germline, CDR1 is SQVTM and CDR2 is ANQGSEA. The CDR3 here is CSAARGDGYTF. The DNA for the CDR3 is TGCAGCGCCGCCCGGGGGGATGGCTACACCTTC.

J is TRBJ2-7 and V is TRBV7-9, with a weak D call TRBD1 (7 bases). Trimming removed 8 bases at V and 5 bases at J, with 10 bases between. The germline CDR1 and CDR2 sequences are SEHNR and FQNEAQ (reference sequence). The CDR3 is 11 residues long. CDR3 sequence (DNA): TGTGCCAGCTCCAGGGGGGACGAGCAGTACTTC. Residues: CASSRGDEQYF.

The chain is built from TRBV30 and TRBJ1-5; tentative D call: TRBD1 (5 bases). Trimming shortened V by 1 base and J by 3 bases, and 7 bases separated the two germline ends. CDR1 is GTSNPN and CDR2 is SVGIG in the germline V gene (reference sequence). CDR3 size: 13 residues. The CDR3 DNA follows: TGTGCCTGGAGTGGACAGCCCAATCAGCCCCAGCATTTT. Translated, it gives CAWSGQPNQPQHF.

The V gene is TRBV12-5, the J gene TRBJ2-2, with 9 positions matching TRBD1. In germline, CDR1 is LGHNT, CDR2 FRNRAP. Trimming took 6 bases from V and 4 from J; bases not matched to a gene: 6. This CDR3 contains 15 residues. The CDR3 is CASGPGTGSTGELFF. The CDR3 nucleotides read TGTGCTAGTGGGCCCGGGACAGGGTCCACCGGGGAGCTGTTTTTT. Full variable domain (rest looked up from reference TRBV12-5 and TRBJ2-2): DARVTQTPRHKVTEMGQEVTMRCQPILGHNTVFWYRQTMMQGLELLAYFRNRAPLDDSGMPKDRFSAEMPDATLATLKIQPSEPRDSAVYFCASGPGTGSTGELFFGEGSRLTVL.

This clone appeared a few times. The chain couples TRBV7-9 to TRBJ2-2; D is uncertain. V lost 7 bases, J lost 0 bases, and 9 bases lay in between. The germline V gene encodes CDR1 SEHNR and CDR2 FQNEAQ (reference sequence). The CDR3 is made up of 14 amino acids. CDR3 nucleotide sequence: TGTGCCAGCACACCACCTACGAACACCGGGGAGCTGTTTTTT. Residues: CASTPPTNTGELFF.

The table lists this clone with a few counts. This chain joins TRBV15 and TRBJ2-1; possible D gene TRBD2, 6 bases. V lost 5 bases to trimming and J lost 6 bases, with 11 bases between them. The CDR3 is 13 residues long. In germline, CDR1 is LNHNV, CDR2 YYDKDF (reference sequence). DNA of the CDR3: TGTGCCACCAGCCGCGGGACCTCCAATGAGCAGTTCTTC. This encodes CATSRGTSNEQFF.

This chain connects TRBV5-4 to TRBJ2-7; TRBD2 agrees at 7 bases. The CDR3 runs 17 residues. Germline values: CDR1 SGHNT, CDR2 YYREEE (reference sequence). V lost 3 bases, J lost 1 base, and 13 bases stayed unmatched. CDR3 coding DNA: TGTGCCAGCAGCTATGAGGCGGGCCTAGCGGCTTCCTACGAGCAGTACTTC. It is translated as CASSYEAGLAASYEQYF.

This sequence joins TRBV14 and TRBJ2-4, with D perhaps matching TRBD1 (6 bases). This CDR3 comprises 16 residues. The ends were cut back, 1 base at V and 1 base at J, with 11 bases in the middle. The germline V gene encodes CDR1 SGHDN and CDR2 FVKESK. The CDR3 loop reads CASSQAGAVAKNIQYF. The DNA of the CDR3 is TGTGCCAGCAGCCAAGCAGGGGCAGTTGCCAAAAACATTCAGTACTTC. The full variable domain, its missing parts supplied by reference TRBV14 and TRBJ2-4, is EAGVTQFPSHSVIEKGQTVTLRCDPISGHDNLYWYRRVMGKEIKFLLHFVKESKQDESGMPNNRFLAERTGGTYSTLKVQPAELEDSGVYFCASSQAGAVAKNIQYFGAGTRLSVL.